Below are 13 T cell receptor beta chains sequenced from a single sample in a study of Ad26.COV2.S vaccination and SARS-CoV-2 variants. The protocol was immunoSEQ multiplex PCR, while the TCRdb copy is restricted to in-frame clones and leaves out a portion. This table holds hundreds of thousands of clones, 88% found once. Described treatment: some 20 received Ad26.COV2.S at low or high dose, single or two shots; 5 received placebo; per-sample allocation not given. After the first vaccine or placebo injection, samples were drawn on day 63. This specimen was peripheral blood, taken in a trial of Ad26.COV2.S vaccine versus placebo. The source is a person aged 18-65 years who received the Ad26.COV2.S COVID-19 vaccine or a placebo.

This chain connects TRBV11-2 to TRBJ2-1; 7 bases line up with TRBD1. The CDR3 is 13 amino acids. With V trimmed by 7 bases and J by 7 bases, 7 bases remained unmatched. Germline CDR1 reads SGHAT; CDR2 reads FQNNGV. CDR3 loop: CASTPNRGNEQFF. CDR3 DNA: TGTGCCAGCACCCCTAACAGGGGAAATGAGCAGTTCTTC.

This clone was detected only once. The chain is built from TRBV5-1 and TRBJ2-1, with D possibly being TRBD2 (5 bases). The CDR3 sequence is 16 residues long. CDR1 and CDR2 from the germline V gene are SGHRS and YFSETQ. With 6 bases removed from V and 0 bases from J, the gap between germline ends came to 16 bases. Here the CDR3 DNA reads TGCGCCAGCACCAAGGAGGCCGTGAGCTCCTACAATGAGCAGTTCTTC. As protein: CASTKEAVSSYNEQFF.

The chain is built from TRBV13 and TRBJ1-5; D not certain. V dropped 5 bases and J dropped 7 bases, with 12 bases sitting between them. The CDR3 loop spans 13 amino acids. In germline, CDR1 is PRHDT, CDR2 FYEKMQ (reference sequence). For the CDR3, the DNA is TGTGCCAGCAGCATCAGCCCCGGACAGCCCCAGCATTTT. This codes for CASSISPGQPQHF.

The chain uses TRBV30 and TRBJ1-2, with a weak D call TRBD1 (6 bases). The CDR3 has 14 residues. Trimming pared 2 bases from V and 4 bases from J, leaving 14 bases between. Germline V gene lookup returns CDR1 GTSNPN and CDR2 SVGIG (reference sequence). The CDR3 protein is CAWSRTVPGYGYTF. CDR3 DNA sequence: TGTGCCTGGAGTAGGACAGTCCCAGGCTATGGCTACACCTTC. The full variable domain, in which reference TRBV30 and TRBJ1-2 provide the parts outside the CDR3, is SQTIHQWPATLVQPVGSPLSLECTVEGTSNPNLYWYRQAAGRGLQLLFYSVGIGQISSEVPQNLSASRPQDRQFILSSKKLLLSDSGFYLCAWSRTVPGYGYTFGSGTRLTVV.

The gene calls are TRBV9 and TRBJ2-5, with 9 bases that match TRBD1. CDR3 length: 15 amino acids. V was clipped by 3 bases and J by 2 bases; unmatched bases: 5. CDR1 and CDR2 from the germline V gene are SGDLS and YYNGEE. DNA for the CDR3: TGTGCCAGCAGCGCAACCGGGACAGGGCAAGAGACCCAGTACTTC. Protein product: CASSATGTGQETQYF.

Only one count was recorded for this clone. This rearrangement joins TRBV5-6 to TRBJ1-3, with D possibly being TRBD1 (5 bases). The V gene's germline CDR1 is SGHDT and CDR2 YYEEEE. This CDR3 comprises 17 residues. V gave up 1 base and J gave up 0 bases, with 14 bases separating them. CDR3 nucleotides: TGTGCCAGCAGCTTGACCTTACAGGCGAGCTCTGGAAACACCATATATTTT. Protein sequence: CASSLTLQASSGNTIYF.

The V call is TRBV6-5, the J call TRBJ1-1, with D possibly being TRBD1 (5 bases). The V end was cut by 0 bases, the J end by 0 bases, with 8 bases between. The CDR3 extends over 15 amino acids. CDR1 and CDR2 from the germline V gene are MNHEY and SVGAGI. As DNA, the CDR3 is TGTGCCAGCAGTTACTCAAGGGGTTTGAACACTGAAGCTTTCTTT. As protein: CASSYSRGLNTEAFF.

The chain carries TRBV6-5 and TRBJ2-7, with D uncertain. The CDR3 is 13 amino acids. Between the trimmed V and J ends, which lost 4 bases and 1 base, there was a span of 8 bases. Germline V lookup: CDR1 MNHEY, CDR2 SVGAGI. The CDR3 DNA reads as TGTGCCAGCAGTTCACCGTGGTCCTACGAGCAGTACTTC. The encoded protein is CASSSPWSYEQYF.

The J gene is TRBJ2-3, the V gene TRBV18; D possibly corresponds to TRBD1 (6 bases). The CDR3 runs to 15 residues. The germline V gene encodes CDR1 KGHSH and CDR2 LQKENI. The V end lost 2 bases, the J end lost 4 bases, and 13 bases lay between the germline ends. Here the CDR3 DNA reads TGTGCCAGCTCACCAGGTGCAGGGGTCTCAGATACGCAGTATTTT. Translating gives CASSPGAGVSDTQYF. Full variable domain (remainder filled in from reference TRBV18 and TRBJ2-3): NAGVMQNPRHLVRRRGQEARLRCSPMKGHSHVYWYRQLPEEGLKFMVYLQKENIIDESGMPKERFSAEFPKEGPSILRIQQVVRGDSAAYFCASSPGAGVSDTQYFGPGTRLTVL.

The chain is built from TRBV14 and TRBJ2-5; D is unresolved. The V and J ends lost 0 bases and 5 bases respectively, with 4 bases between them. Looked up from germline, CDR1 is SGHDN and CDR2 is FVKESK. CDR3 size: 12 residues. This CDR3 reads CASSQEGETQYF. CDR3 nucleotides: TGTGCCAGCAGCCAAGAGGGCGAGACCCAGTACTTC.

The J gene is TRBJ2-7, the V gene TRBV6-8; D unresolved. The CDR3 is made up of 12 amino acids. Between the trimmed V and J ends, which lost 6 bases and 2 bases, there was a span of 8 bases. Looked up from germline, CDR1 is MNHGY and CDR2 is SAAAGT. In DNA form, the CDR3 reads TGTGCCAGCAGGGCCCCGACCTACGAGCAGTACTTC. Translation gives CASRAPTYEQYF.

The J gene is TRBJ1-1, the V gene TRBV5-5; no clear D gene. The length of the CDR3 is 12 residues. Trimming cost V 5 bases and J 2 bases, with 7 bases left between them. CDR1 is SGHKS and CDR2 is YYEKEE in the germline V gene (reference sequence). DNA for the CDR3: TGTGCCAGCAGGATCGTAAACACTGAAGCTTTCTTT. Residues: CASRIVNTEAFF.

V is TRBV6-1 and J is TRBJ1-5, with D possibly TRBD1 on 5 matching bases. Germline V CDR1 and CDR2: MNHNS, SASEGT. The ends were cut back, 4 bases at V and 4 bases at J, with 17 bases in the middle. CDR3 length equals 16 residues. The CDR3 loop reads CASSAGRRVLNQPQHF. The CDR3 DNA reads TGTGCCAGCAGTGCGGGACGGCGGGTGCTAAATCAGCCCCAGCATTTT.